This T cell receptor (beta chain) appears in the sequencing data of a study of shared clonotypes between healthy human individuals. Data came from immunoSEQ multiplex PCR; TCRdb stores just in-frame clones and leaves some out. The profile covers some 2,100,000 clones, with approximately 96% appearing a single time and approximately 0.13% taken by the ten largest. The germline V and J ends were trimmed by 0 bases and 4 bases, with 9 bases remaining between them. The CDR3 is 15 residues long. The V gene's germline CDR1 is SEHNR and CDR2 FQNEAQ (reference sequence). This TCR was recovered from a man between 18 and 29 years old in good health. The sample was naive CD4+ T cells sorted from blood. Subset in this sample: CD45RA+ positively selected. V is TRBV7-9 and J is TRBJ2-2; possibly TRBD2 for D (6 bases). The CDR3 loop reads CASSLAGRSTGELFF. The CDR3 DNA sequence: TGTGCCAGCAGCTTAGCGGGGAGGTCCACCGGGGAGCTGTTTTTT.